One and the same sample provided the 10 T cell receptor beta chains below, sequenced in a study of naive and memory T cell subsets. Treatment specified: skin biopsy from PPD injection site in Mantoux-positive individual. An oligonucleotide containing a UMI was ligated to the 3' end of TCR cDNA. Amplification of ligated cDNA took four PCR rounds with SP2 and nested alpha and beta constant primers. TCRdb ran MiXCR on the UMI-ligation and nested PCR reads and lists one entry per CDR3 protein. Counted here are tens of thousands of distinct CDR3 sequences, about 6% occurring once; the ten biggest clones make up approximately 5.7%. The sample consisted of skin, taken from a tuberculin skin test site. These receptors were taken from an adult in good health.

This clonotype was counted only a few times. CDR3 sequence (DNA): TGTGCCAGCAGCCAAACCAAGAGCGGGGAGCTGTTTTTT. Translated: CASSQTKSGELFF. The chain joins TRBV7-2 to TRBJ2-2, with D unresolved. Germline V gene data show CDR1 as SGHTA and CDR2 as FQGNSA. The V end was cut by 5 bases, the J end by 7 bases, with 11 bases between. The CDR3 sequence is 13 residues long.

This clonotype was observed at least ten times. This chain uses TRBV15 with TRBJ1-2; a weak D match, TRBD1 (5 bases). The ends were cut back, 1 base at V and 5 bases at J, with 14 bases in the middle. This CDR3 comprises 15 residues. CDR1 and CDR2 (germline): LNHNV, YYDKDF (reference sequence). CDR3 in DNA: TGTGCCACCAGCAGAGGGGCAGCAGGACAATATGGCTACACCTTC. It yields the protein CATSRGAAGQYGYTF.

V usage is TRBV7-2 and J usage is TRBJ2-7, with 7 bases identical to TRBD1. Trimming at V came to 5 bases and at J to 5 bases, leaving 9 bases not matched to a gene. The CDR3 totals 14 residues. Per germline, CDR1 SGHTA and CDR2 FQGNSA. CDR3 amino acids: CASSPPNDRDEQYF. The CDR3 DNA follows: TGTGCCAGCAGCCCCCCAAATGACAGGGACGAGCAGTACTTC.

At least ten counts were recorded for this clonotype. The J gene is TRBJ2-5, the V gene TRBV12-3 or TRBV12-4, with TRBD2 matching over 9 bases. The CDR3 is 15 amino acids. The V and J ends lost 5 bases and 7 bases, in that order; junction bases with no gene match: 11. The CDR3 protein is CASSAGAGGWATQYF. CDR3 bases: TGTGCCAGCAGTGCGGGAGCGGGAGGCTGGGCGACCCAGTACTTC.

Many counts were recorded for this clonotype. The V gene is TRBV7-3, the J gene TRBJ1-1, with 9 bases identical to TRBD1. The V segment lost 5 bases and the J segment 4 bases; nucleotides outside the gene matches: 2. The CDR3 runs 13 residues. Per germline, CDR1 SGHTA and CDR2 FQGTGA. CDR3 region: CASSPTGGTEAFF. CDR3 bases: TGTGCCAGCAGCCCGACAGGGGGCACTGAAGCTTTCTTT.

For this clonotype: A clone one base away is much larger, so this may be a read error. The V call is TRBV5-1, the J call TRBJ2-7, with D maybe TRBD2 (5 bases). From germline, CDR1 is SGHRS and CDR2 YFSETQ. Trimming stripped 2 bases from V and 3 bases from J, with 15 bases between. CDR3 length: 15 residues. The CDR3 nucleotides read TGCGCCAGCAGCTTCGGGGAAGGCCCCAGCTACGAGCAGTACTTC. This sequence encodes CASSFGEGPSYEQYF.

The V call is TRBV6-2 or TRBV6-3, the J call TRBJ2-3, with a tentative D call TRBD2 (5 bases). This CDR3 has 16 residues. The germline gives CDR1 MNHEY, CDR2 SVGEGT. The ends were cut back, 4 bases at V and 1 base at J, with 15 bases in the middle. This CDR3 is CASSSLMRAGTDTQYF. CDR3 nucleotide sequence: TGTGCCAGCAGTTCCCTTATGAGGGCGGGCACAGATACGCAGTATTTT.

V gene TRBV3-1 combines with J gene TRBJ1-5; D call uncertain. Trimming left V 1 base short and J 6 bases short, with 7 bases between. The CDR3 is 13 residues long. CDR1 LGHDT and CDR2 YNNKEL come from the germline V gene (reference sequence). The CDR3 sequence: CASSQVDGQPQHF. The CDR3 nucleotides are TGTGCCAGCAGCCAAGTGGACGGTCAGCCCCAGCATTTT.

This clonotype was seen a handful of times. This chain connects TRBV15 to TRBJ1-5; D unresolved. This CDR3 region has 13 residues. With 1 base removed from V and 7 bases from J, the gap between germline ends came to 8 bases. The germline V gene encodes CDR1 LNHNV and CDR2 YYDKDF (reference sequence). Here the CDR3 DNA reads TGTGCCACCAGCAGAGGGACGGACCAGCCCCAGCATTTT. Translating gives CATSRGTDQPQHF.

This clonotype was seen many times. The J gene is TRBJ2-7, the V gene TRBV12-3 or TRBV12-4; tentative D call: TRBD1 (6 bases). Trimming took off 2 bases at V and 4 bases at J, with 6 bases between the two ends. The CDR3 consists of 12 residues. CDR3 residues: CASSLQGYEQYF. As DNA, the CDR3 is TGTGCCAGCAGTTTACAGGGGTACGAGCAGTACTTC.